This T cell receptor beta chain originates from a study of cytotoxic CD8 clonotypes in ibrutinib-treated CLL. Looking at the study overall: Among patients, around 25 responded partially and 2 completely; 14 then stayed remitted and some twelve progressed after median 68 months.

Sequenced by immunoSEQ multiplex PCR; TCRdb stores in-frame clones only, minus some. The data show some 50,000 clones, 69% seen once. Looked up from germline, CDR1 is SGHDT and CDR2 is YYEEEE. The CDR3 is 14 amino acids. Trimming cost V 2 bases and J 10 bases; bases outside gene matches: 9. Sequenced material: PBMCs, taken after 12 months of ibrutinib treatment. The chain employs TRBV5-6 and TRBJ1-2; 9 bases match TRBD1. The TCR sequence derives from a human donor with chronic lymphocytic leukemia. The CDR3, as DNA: TGTGCCAGCAGCTTTACCGCGGGACAGGGAGTCTACACCTTC. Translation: CASSFTAGQGVYTF.